The clone carrying this T cell receptor (beta chain) came up a few times. The target antigen is unknown. The CDR3 has 14 amino acids. V shed 4 bases and J 4 bases; nucleotides not matched to a gene: 5. In germline, CDR1 is SEHNR, CDR2 FQNEAQ (reference sequence). The sample belongs to a study of T cells in Graves' hyperthyroidism and ophthalmopathy. Study-level points and caveats: Most expanded thyroid clonotypes above 0.001 also appeared in blood.

Amplified TCR beta CDR3 regions came from RNA transcripts. HTBI primers were the set used in a first-round RT-PCR of the TCR CDR3. One entry per CDR3 protein, called by TCRdb with MiXCR from the multiplex PCR reads. The sample shows approximately 620,000 distinct CDR3 sequences, 14% of them seen only once. Disease duration under 2 months; hyperthyroidism patients were aged 18 to 65. Initially, at the first diagnosis of hyperthyroidism and before any ophthalmopathy symptoms, blood was sampled. The TCR sequence derives from a woman aged 30 to 39 with Graves' hyperthyroidism that later progressed to Graves' ophthalmopathy. The genes are TRBV7-9 and TRBJ2-5, with 8 bases lining up with TRBD2. The material sequenced was blood. For the CDR3, the DNA is TGTGCCAGCAGCTACGGGACTAGTATAGAGACCCAGTACTTC. It encodes CASSYGTSIETQYF.